This T cell receptor beta chain was recovered during a study of blood T cell repertoires in COVID-19. Sequenced by immunoSEQ multiplex PCR; TCRdb stores in-frame clones only, minus some. The data show 130,000 or so clones, 84% seen once. The CDR3 spans 15 residues. CDR1 and CDR2 (germline): LNHDA, SQIVND (reference sequence). V was pared by 7 bases and J by 5 bases, with 20 bases between. This TCR derives from a woman in her fifties or sixties with acute COVID-19. The sequencing sample was made of PBMCs or T cells enriched from blood (not recorded which). The chain joins TRBV19 to TRBJ1-1, with D uncertain. Here the CDR3 reads CASTNLARRSTEAFF. Written as DNA, the CDR3 is TGTGCCAGTACCAACCTCGCCAGGAGGTCTACTGAAGCTTTCTTT.